The clone carrying this TCR beta chain was recorded a few times. What it binds is unknown. This entry comes from a study of beta chain features in type 1 diabetes. Study outcomes and limitations: Insertions at VDJ junctions were less frequent in type 1 diabetes patients. These patients also deleted more nucleotides at the same junctions.

Reverse transcription of all isolated RNA meant that expressed TCRB transcripts were sequenced. The method was immunoSEQ multiplex PCR; TCRdb's version includes in-frame clones alone and lacks a portion of them. The table has 350,000 to 450,000 clones, roughly 16% seen once; the top ten hold approximately 0.02%. The germline V gene has CDR1 KGHSH and CDR2 LQKENI. V dropped 0 bases and J dropped 8 bases, with 11 bases sitting between them. The CDR3 extends over 14 amino acids. The chain joins TRBV18 to TRBJ2-4; D is undetermined. The receptor comes from a woman aged 18-30 years in good health. The source material was naive CD4+ T cells from blood. CDR3 in amino acids: CASSPPAPLDIQYF. In nucleotides, the CDR3 is TGTGCCAGCTCACCACCGGCTCCCCTTGACATTCAGTACTTC.